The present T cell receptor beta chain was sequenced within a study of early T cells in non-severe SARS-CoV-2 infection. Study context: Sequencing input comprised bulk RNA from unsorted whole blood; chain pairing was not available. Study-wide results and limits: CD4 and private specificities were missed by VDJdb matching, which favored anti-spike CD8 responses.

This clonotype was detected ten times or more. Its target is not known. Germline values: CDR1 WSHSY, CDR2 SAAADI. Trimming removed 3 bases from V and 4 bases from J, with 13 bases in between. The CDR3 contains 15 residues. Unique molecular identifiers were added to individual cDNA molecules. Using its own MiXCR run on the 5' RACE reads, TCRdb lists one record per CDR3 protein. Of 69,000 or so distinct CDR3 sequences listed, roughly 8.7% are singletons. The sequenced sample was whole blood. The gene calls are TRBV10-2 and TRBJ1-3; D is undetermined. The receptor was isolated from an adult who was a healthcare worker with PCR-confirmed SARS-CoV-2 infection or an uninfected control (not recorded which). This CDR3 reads CASSDWDLDGNTIYF. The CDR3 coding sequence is TGCGCCAGCAGTGACTGGGATCTCGACGGAAACACCATATATTTT.